The present TCR beta chain was sequenced within a study of T cell changes during pregnancy in multiple sclerosis. Assay: immunoSEQ multiplex PCR; the TCRdb copy retains only in-frame clones and omits some. Here the sample spans just over 80,000 clones, 90% to 95% being singletons. Germline-derived CDR1 and CDR2 are KGHSH and LQKENI. This CDR3 region has 12 residues. The V end was cut by 6 bases, the J end by 6 bases, with 9 bases between. Sequenced material: peripheral blood, taken in the second trimester of pregnancy. The sequence was collected from a female donor with multiple sclerosis, enrolled in a pregnancy study. V and J are TRBV18 and TRBJ2-1, with a weak D call TRBD1 (6 bases). This chain's CDR3 is CASSGTSNEQFF. The CDR3 bases are TGTGCCAGCTCCGGGACATCCAATGAGCAGTTCTTC. The full variable domain, completed using reference TRBV18 and TRBJ2-1, is NAGVMQNPRHLVRRRGQEARLRCSPMKGHSHVYWYRQLPEEGLKFMVYLQKENIIDESGMPKERFSAEFPKEGPSILRIQQVVRGDSAAYFCASSGTSNEQFFGPGTRLTVL.